The TCR beta chain described here comes from a study of blood T cell repertoires in COVID-19. Study overall: Acute and convalescent COVID-19 samples came from the United States, Italy and Spain. Sample material is recorded as cDNA or gDNA derived from T cells, B-cell-depleted T cells, or PBMCs.

V dropped 4 bases and J dropped 3 bases, with 15 bases sitting between them. CDR1 SGHRS and CDR2 YFSETQ come from the germline V gene. The CDR3 is 15 residues long. Using immunoSEQ multiplex PCR, the repertoire was profiled, and TCRdb retains in-frame clones only, with some absent. The data hold approximately 120,000 clones, with 80% to 90% observed a single time. This chain links TRBV5-1 with TRBJ2-3, with D possibly TRBD1 on 6 matching bases. Sequencing used peripheral blood. The TCR sequence derives from an elderly man with active or convalescent COVID-19. CDR3 coding DNA: TGCGCCAGCAGCGGGACAAGAGGGGGTACAGATACGCAGTATTTT. Translated, it gives CASSGTRGGTDTQYF.